This TCR beta chain appears in the sequencing data of a study of T cells in localized non-small cell lung cancer. The assay was immunoSEQ multiplex PCR, and TCRdb's table has in-frame clones only and misses some. Of roughly 90,000 clones in the sample, approximately 91% were seen once. The CDR3 length is 16 residues. V dropped 0 bases and J dropped 2 bases, with 13 bases sitting between them. The germline gives CDR1 SGDLS, CDR2 YYNGEE. This sample comprised PBMCs, obtained before any cancer treatment. J is TRBJ2-3 and V is TRBV9; TRBD1 is a possible D gene (5 bases). The TCR was taken from a woman aged 35-75 years with stage II squamous cell lung carcinoma. The CDR3 loop reads CASSVGTQGHTDTQYF. The CDR3, as DNA: TGTGCCAGCAGCGTAGGGACGCAAGGACACACAGATACGCAGTATTTT.